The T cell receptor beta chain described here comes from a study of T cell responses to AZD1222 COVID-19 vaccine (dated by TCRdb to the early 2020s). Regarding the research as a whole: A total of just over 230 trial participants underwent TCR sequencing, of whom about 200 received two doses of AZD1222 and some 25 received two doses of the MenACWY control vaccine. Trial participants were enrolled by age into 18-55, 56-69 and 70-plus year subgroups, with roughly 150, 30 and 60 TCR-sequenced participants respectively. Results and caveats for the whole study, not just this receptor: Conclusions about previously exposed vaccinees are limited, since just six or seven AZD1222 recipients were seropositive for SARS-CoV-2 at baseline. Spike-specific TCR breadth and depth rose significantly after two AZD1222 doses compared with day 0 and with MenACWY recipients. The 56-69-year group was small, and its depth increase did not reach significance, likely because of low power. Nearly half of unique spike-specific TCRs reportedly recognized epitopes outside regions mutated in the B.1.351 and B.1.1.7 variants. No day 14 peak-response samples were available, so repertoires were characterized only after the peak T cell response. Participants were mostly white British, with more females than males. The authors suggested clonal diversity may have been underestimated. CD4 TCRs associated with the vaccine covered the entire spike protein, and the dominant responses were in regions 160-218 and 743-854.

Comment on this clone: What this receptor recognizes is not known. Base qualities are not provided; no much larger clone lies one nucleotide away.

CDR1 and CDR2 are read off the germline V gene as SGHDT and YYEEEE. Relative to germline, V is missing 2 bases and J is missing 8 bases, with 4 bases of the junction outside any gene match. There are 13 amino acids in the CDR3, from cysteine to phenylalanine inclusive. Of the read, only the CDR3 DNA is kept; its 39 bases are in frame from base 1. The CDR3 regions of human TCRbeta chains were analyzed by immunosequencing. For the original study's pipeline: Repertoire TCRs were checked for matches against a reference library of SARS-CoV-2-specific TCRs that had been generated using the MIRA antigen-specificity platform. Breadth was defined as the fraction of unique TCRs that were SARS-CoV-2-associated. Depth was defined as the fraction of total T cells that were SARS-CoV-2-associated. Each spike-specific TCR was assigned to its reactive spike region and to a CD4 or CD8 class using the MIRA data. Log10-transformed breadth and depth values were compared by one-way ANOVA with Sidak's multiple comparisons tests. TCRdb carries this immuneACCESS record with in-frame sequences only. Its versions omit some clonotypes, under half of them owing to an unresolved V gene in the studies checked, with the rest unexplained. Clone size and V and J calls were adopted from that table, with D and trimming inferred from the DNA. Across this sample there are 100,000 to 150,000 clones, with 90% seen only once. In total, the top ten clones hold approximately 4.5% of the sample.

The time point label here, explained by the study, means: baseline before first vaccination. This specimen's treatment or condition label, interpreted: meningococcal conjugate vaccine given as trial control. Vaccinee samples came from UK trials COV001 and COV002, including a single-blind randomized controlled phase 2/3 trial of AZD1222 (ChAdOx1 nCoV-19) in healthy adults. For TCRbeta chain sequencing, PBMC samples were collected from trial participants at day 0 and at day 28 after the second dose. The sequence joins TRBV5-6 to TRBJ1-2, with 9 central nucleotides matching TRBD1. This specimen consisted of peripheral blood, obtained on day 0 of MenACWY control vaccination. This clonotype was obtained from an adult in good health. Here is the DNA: TGTGCCAGCAGCTTACAGGGGGCGCAGGGCTACACCTTC. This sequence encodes CASSLQGAQGYTF.